This is a list of T cell receptor beta chains from one sample in a study of cytomegalovirus exposure and HLA in healthy donors. The assay was immunoSEQ multiplex PCR, and TCRdb's table has in-frame clones only and misses some. The table includes about 170,000 clones, approximately 81% detected once. Source material: PBMCs. These TCRs come from a young man in good health and CMV-seropositive. Both conserved end residues are part of each CDR3. A D gene is named only where the DNA matches it firmly. Expanded clones are given a class, and other clones once, few, many or no size at all.

clone_size,d_call,v_call,j_call,cdr3_nt,cdr3_aa
-,-,TRBV9,TRBJ2-5,TGTGCCAGCAGCGAAGGGGTAGCGGGACAGCAAGAGACCCAGTACTTC,CASSEGVAGQQETQYF
-,-,TRBV4-3,TRBJ2-7,TGCGCCAGCAGCCAAGATCAAGCAGGGGGGTACGAGCAGTACTTC,CASSQDQAGGYEQYF
-,TRBD1,TRBV19,TRBJ1-3,TGTGCCAGTAGCCCAGGGGGGACCCCAGGAAACACCATATATTTT,CASSPGGTPGNTIYF
-,-,TRBV7-9,TRBJ1-2,TGTTCCAGCAGCTCACACAGGGATGGCTACACCTTC,CSSSSHRDGYTF
-,-,TRBV7-3,TRBJ2-1,TGTGCCAGCAGCCAGAAGGGTCCGGGGAAGCCAGCGAATGAGCAGTTCTTC,CASSQKGPGKPANEQFF
-,-,TRBV9,TRBJ2-2,TGTGCCAGCAGCACAACGGCGGTCTCAACGCTGCTGGGCACCGGGGAGCTGTTTTTT,CASSTTAVSTLLGTGELFF
-,TRBD1,TRBV18,TRBJ1-5,TGTGCCAGCTCTCAAGACAGGGGTGGAAATCAGCCCCAGCATTTT,CASSQDRGGNQPQHF
few,TRBD1,TRBV6-6,TRBJ1-5,TGTGCCAGCAGTAGGGACAGCGTAACATCCAATCAGCCCCAGCATTTT,CASSRDSVTSNQPQHF
-,TRBD2,TRBV12-5,TRBJ2-5,TGTGCTAGTGGTTTCAGGGTGACTAGCGGGAGGGCCTTGGAGACCCAGTACTTC,CASGFRVTSGRALETQYF
-,-,TRBV5-1,TRBJ2-5,TGCGCCAGCAGCTTGGAAGGGACAGCTCCCGGGGGGACCCAGTACTTC,CASSLEGTAPGGTQYF
-,-,TRBV27,TRBJ2-5,TGTGCCAGCAGTTTGACAGGAGAGACCCAGTACTTC,CASSLTGETQYF
-,-,TRBV11-2,TRBJ1-1,TGTGCCAGCAGCTTAGATGGCCGGTACCGGGGCACTGAAGCTTTCTTT,CASSLDGRYRGTEAFF
-,TRBD2,TRBV5-1,TRBJ2-1,TGCGCCAGCAGTAGTTCCCTACTAGCGGGAGGGTACAATGAGCAGTTCTTC,CASSSSLLAGGYNEQFF
-,TRBD1,TRBV20-1,TRBJ1-2,TGCAGTGCTGGACAGGGTTATGGCTACACCTTC,CSAGQGYGYTF
-,-,TRBV5-8,TRBJ1-6,TGTGCCAGCGGATGGGACAACTTCCTTTCACCCCTCCACTTT,CASGWDNFLSPLHF
once,TRBD2,TRBV5-8,TRBJ2-7,TGTGCCAGCAGCTTCTCTAGCGGGACCCCTGTACTCTACGAGCAGTACTTC,CASSFSSGTPVLYEQYF
-,TRBD1,TRBV5-1,TRBJ2-7,TGCGCCAGCAGCCGGACAGGGCCCTACGAGCAGTACTTC,CASSRTGPYEQYF
-,TRBD1,TRBV29-1,TRBJ2-7,TGCAGCGTTCGACAGGGGGGACTTAAGAACGAGCAGTACTTC,CSVRQGGLKNEQYF
-,TRBD1,TRBV14,TRBJ2-2,TGTGCCAGCAGCCAAGATAGGGGGCAGGACACCGGGGAGCTGTTTTTT,CASSQDRGQDTGELFF
-,-,TRBV27,TRBJ2-1,TGTGCCAGCGGCCCCCGAGGTGAGCAGTTCTTC,CASGPRGEQFF
-,-,TRBV5-1,TRBJ1-2,TGCGCCAGCAGCTCGACAAGCAACTATGGCTACACCTTC,CASSSTSNYGYTF
once,TRBD2,TRBV5-4,TRBJ2-1,TGTGCCAGCAGCTGGGGCTCGGGACTAGCAGGGCAGTTCTTC,CASSWGSGLAGQFF
-,TRBD2,TRBV7-8,TRBJ2-7,TGTGCCAGCAGCTCTAGGGGTAGCGGGAGGGCCCTGTTCTACGAGCAGTACTTC,CASSSRGSGRALFYEQYF
-,-,TRBV28,TRBJ1-3,TGTGCCAGCAGTCCCGGACTTATTGGAAACACCATATATTTT,CASSPGLIGNTIYF
-,-,TRBV21-1,TRBJ1-4,TGTGCCAGCAGCAAAGCGCTTGGGGGCAGGGAAAAACTGTTTTTT,CASSKALGGREKLFF
few,-,TRBV19,TRBJ2-6,TGTGCCAGTAGTGTTGGACTCAACTCTGGGGCCAACGTCCTGACTTTC,CASSVGLNSGANVLTF
-,TRBD2,TRBV5-1,TRBJ2-7,TGCGCCAGCAGCTTGGGGGGACTAGCGGGAACCCACGAGCAGTACTTC,CASSLGGLAGTHEQYF
-,TRBD1,TRBV7-2,TRBJ1-5,TGTGCCAGCAGCTTGTTAAAACAGGGGGGACAGCCCCAGCATTTT,CASSLLKQGGQPQHF
once,-,TRBV20-1,TRBJ1-1,TGCAGTGTAAATTGGAACACTGAAGCTTTCTTT,CSVNWNTEAFF
-,TRBD1,TRBV27,TRBJ1-4,TGTGCCAGCAGTCCAGACAGGGTCCCCGGTTTCGAACTGTTTTTT,CASSPDRVPGFELFF
-,-,TRBV18,TRBJ1-5,TGTGCCAGCTCCCCCGGTGGAGGCAATCAGCCCCAGCATTTT,CASSPGGGNQPQHF
-,-,TRBV7-7,TRBJ1-1,TGTGCTAGCAGCTTGACAGTGAACACTGAAGCTTTCTTT,CASSLTVNTEAFF
-,TRBD2,TRBV7-9,TRBJ2-1,TGTGCCAGCAGTGGGACTAGGTCCTACAATGAGCAGTTCTTC,CASSGTRSYNEQFF
once,TRBD1,TRBV9,TRBJ2-7,TGTGCCAGCAGCCCTCATGGACAGGGCCCCTACGAGCAGTACTTC,CASSPHGQGPYEQYF
-,TRBD2,TRBV7-3,TRBJ2-2,TGTGCCAGCAGCTTAGCTAGCGGGAGGTCCACCGGGGAGCTGTTTTTT,CASSLASGRSTGELFF
-,-,TRBV2,TRBJ2-2,TGTGCCAGCAGTTTCCGACCAGGGAGGGAGCTGTTTTTT,CASSFRPGRELFF
-,-,TRBV18,TRBJ2-4,TGTGCCAGCTCACCCGTCTCCGGGGAAAACATTCAGTACTTC,CASSPVSGENIQYF
-,-,TRBV5-1,TRBJ2-2,TGCGCCAGCATTCGACTACCTAACACCGGGGAGCTGTTTTTT,CASIRLPNTGELFF
-,-,TRBV30,TRBJ2-5,TGTGCCTGGGAAGGACAGCAAACAGGGACCCAGTACTTC,CAWEGQQTGTQYF
-,-,TRBV5-8,TRBJ1-1,TGTGCCAGCAGGTCAGCAGCCGGACAGAGTTTGAACACTGAAGCTTTCTTT,CASRSAAGQSLNTEAFF
few,-,TRBV6-5,TRBJ1-4,TGTGCCAGCAGTTACTCGAGGGGGGAAAAACTGTTTTTT,CASSYSRGEKLFF
-,-,TRBV5-8,TRBJ2-7,TGTGCCAGCAGCTTGGCCATGGGGACTTTCATAGCCTACGAGCAGTACTTC,CASSLAMGTFIAYEQYF
-,-,TRBV9,TRBJ2-1,TGTGCCAGCAGCGGCGGACTGATTTCCTCCTACAATGAGCAGTTCTTC,CASSGGLISSYNEQFF
once,-,TRBV7-9,TRBJ1-2,TGTGCCAGCAACCACGGTTCGGACTATGGCTACACCTTC,CASNHGSDYGYTF
-,TRBD1,TRBV5-4,TRBJ1-2,TGTGCCAGCAGCTTCGACGACAGGGGTGGCTACACCTTC,CASSFDDRGGYTF
-,-,TRBV5-1,TRBJ2-1,TGCGCCAGCAGCCAGGGTTTTCGGGAGATTCTTTACAATGAGCAGTTCTTC,CASSQGFREILYNEQFF
-,-,TRBV4-2,TRBJ2-3,TGTGCCAGCAGCCAAGATCGGGGGGCGGCAGATACGCAGTATTTT,CASSQDRGAADTQYF
-,-,TRBV7-9,TRBJ2-1,TGTGCCAGCAGCTTAGGGCAGGGGTTGGCCAATGAGCAGTTCTTC,CASSLGQGLANEQFF
-,-,TRBV28,TRBJ2-7,TGTGCCAGCAGTGCTATCAGGGGAATGGAAGAGCAGTACTTC,CASSAIRGMEEQYF
-,-,TRBV7-2,TRBJ2-5,TGTGCCAGCAGCTTAGAGCCCAGGGGCCGACGCCAAGAGACCCAGTACTTC,CASSLEPRGRRQETQYF
few,-,TRBV4-3,TRBJ2-1,TGCGCCAGCAGCCAAGAGGGCCAGTACAATGAGCAGTTCTTC,CASSQEGQYNEQFF
-,TRBD1,TRBV11-3,TRBJ1-1,TGTGCCAGCAGCTTAGCACCGGACAGGAAAGCTTTCTTT,CASSLAPDRKAFF
-,TRBD2,TRBV7-9,TRBJ2-1,TGTGCCCCCGGGGCCACGGGGCGGGAGGGGGTCCGCTCCTACAATGAGCAGTTCTTC,CAPGATGREGVRSYNEQFF
once,TRBD2,TRBV7-2,TRBJ2-3,TGTGCCAGCAGCCGTAGCGGGAGGCCCGCTTACGAGAGCACAGATACGCAGTATTTT,CASSRSGRPAYESTDTQYF
-,TRBD2,TRBV9,TRBJ2-1,TGTGCCAGCAGCGTAGGGCTAGCGGAGATGAGCTCCTACAATGAGCAGTTCTTC,CASSVGLAEMSSYNEQFF
-,-,TRBV15,TRBJ1-1,TGTGCCACCAGCGGGGACGGGAGGAACACTGAAGCTTTCTTT,CATSGDGRNTEAFF
-,-,TRBV23-1,TRBJ2-1,TGCGCCAGCAGTCATTTTCCGACAGGCTCATACAATGAGCAGTTCTTC,CASSHFPTGSYNEQFF